One and the same sample provided the 14 T cell receptor beta chains below, sequenced in a study of T-cell memory formation after mild COVID-19. TCRdb reprocessed the 5' RACE reads via MiXCR and lists one record per CDR3 protein. Here the sample spans roughly 350,000 distinct CDR3 sequences, around 27% being singletons. The sequenced material came from PBMCs or a T cell subset sorted from them (not recorded which). These receptors all come from an adult woman who had mild COVID-19 (a few samples of this study predate the infection). Cell type and time point are not known.

This clonotype showed up just a few times. The chain couples TRBV9 to TRBJ1-2, with no clear D. The CDR3 runs to 10 residues. V gave up 3 bases and J gave up 10 bases, with 7 bases separating them. The germline gives CDR1 SGDLS, CDR2 YYNGEE. CDR3 loop: CASSGNAYTF. In nucleotides, the CDR3 is TGTGCCAGCAGCGGGAACGCCTACACCTTC.

This clonotype has only a few counts. The chain joins TRBV5-4 to TRBJ1-1; the D is unclear. V gave up 4 bases and J gave up 5 bases, with 6 bases separating them. From germline, CDR1 is SGHNT and CDR2 YYREEE (reference sequence). CDR3 length equals 11 residues. In nucleotides, the CDR3 is TGTGCCAGCAGCGCTTCTACTGAAGCTTTCTTT. It yields the protein CASSASTEAFF.

V usage is TRBV7-9 and J usage is TRBJ1-2; D call uncertain. The CDR3 runs to 15 residues. Germline loops: CDR1 SEHNR, CDR2 FQNEAQ (reference sequence). Between the trimmed V and J ends, which lost 5 bases and 6 bases, there was a span of 19 bases. The DNA of the CDR3 is TGTGCCAGCAGCCAGATGACTGGGTTCTCCCATGGCTACACCTTC. Its translation: CASSQMTGFSHGYTF.

This clonotype was picked up a small number of times. V gene TRBV7-9 combines with J gene TRBJ2-5; 10 bases line up with TRBD2. The CDR3 consists of 16 residues. With V trimmed by 1 base and J by 1 base, 3 bases remained unmatched. CDR1 is SEHNR and CDR2 is FQNEAQ in the germline V gene (reference sequence). The CDR3 region is CASSLGTSGAQETQYF. As DNA, the CDR3 is TGTGCCAGCAGCTTAGGGACTAGCGGAGCCCAAGAGACCCAGTACTTC.

This rearrangement joins TRBV24-1 to TRBJ2-3; perhaps TRBD1 as D (5 bases). V was trimmed by 5 bases and J by 2 bases, leaving 10 bases between them. CDR1 and CDR2 from the germline V gene are KGHDR and SFDVKD. This CDR3 is built from 14 residues. In DNA form, the CDR3 reads TGTGCCACCAGTGGGGAAGGGGACACAGATACGCAGTATTTT. It codes for CATSGEGDTDTQYF.

This clonotype was counted a few times. The chain links TRBV6-6 to TRBJ1-5; perhaps TRBD1 as D (6 bases). The CDR3 runs to 15 residues. V was clipped by 2 bases and J by 4 bases, with 12 bases between them. The germline gives CDR1 MNHNY, CDR2 SVGAGI (reference sequence). The CDR3 DNA is TGTGCCAGCAGTTACGCTGACAGGACTAATCAGCCCCAGCATTTT. This encodes CASSYADRTNQPQHF.

This clonotype turned up a few times. The V gene is TRBV12-3 or TRBV12-4, the J gene TRBJ1-5; D unclear. CDR3 length equals 15 residues. Trimming took off 4 bases at V and 0 bases at J, with 10 bases between the two ends. For the CDR3, the DNA is TGTGCCAGCAGTTCACGTGGAAATAGCAATCAGCCCCAGCATTTT. Its protein product is CASSSRGNSNQPQHF.

This clonotype was seen once. V gene TRBV25-1 combines with J gene TRBJ2-3; the D gene is possibly TRBD1 (6 bases). V was cut by 8 bases and J by 6 bases, with 15 bases left in between. Per the germline V gene, CDR1 is MGHDK and CDR2 is SYGVNS. CDR3 size: 13 residues. DNA of the CDR3: TGTGCCAGCGGACAGACCAGGGGCGATACGCAGTATTTT. Translating gives CASGQTRGDTQYF. Together with reference TRBV25-1 and TRBJ2-3, the CDR3 gives the full variable domain: EADIYQTPRYLVIGTGKKITLECSQTMGHDKMYWYQQDPGMELHLIHYSYGVNSTEKGDLSSESTVSRIRTEHFPLTLESARPSHTSQYLCASGQTRGDTQYFGPGTRLTVL.

The rearrangement uses TRBV6-6 and TRBJ2-7; tentatively, D is TRBD1 (5 bases). CDR3 size: 13 residues. Per the germline V gene, CDR1 is MNHNY and CDR2 is SVGAGI (reference sequence). With 7 bases removed from V and 2 bases from J, the gap between germline ends came to 12 bases. The CDR3 nucleotides read TGTGCCAGCACTCTGGGGCGTACCTACGAGCAGTACTTC. Amino acids: CASTLGRTYEQYF.

This clonotype was picked up many times. The chain uses TRBV7-3 and TRBJ2-1; weak D call: TRBD2 (6 bases). V was trimmed by 1 base and J by 5 bases, leaving 12 bases between them. Germline V gene sequence: CDR1 SGHTA, CDR2 FQGTGA. The CDR3 sequence is 15 residues long. This CDR3 reads CASSLMRGRNNEQFF. DNA of the CDR3: TGTGCCAGCAGCTTAATGCGGGGTAGGAACAATGAGCAGTTCTTC. Using reference TRBV7-3 and TRBJ2-1 for the parts outside the CDR3, the full variable domain is GAGVSQTPSNKVTEKGKYVELRCDPISGHTALYWYRQSLGQGPEFLIYFQGTGAADDSGLPNDRFFAVRPEGSVSTLKIQRTERGDSAVYLCASSLMRGRNNEQFFGPGTRLTVL.

The rearrangement links TRBV24-1 to TRBJ2-6, with D maybe TRBD1 (7 bases). The CDR3 has 16 amino acids. Germline CDR1 is KGHDR and CDR2 is SFDVKD. Deletions cut 5 bases from V and 3 bases from J, with 13 bases between. CDR3 nucleotide sequence: TGTGCCACCAGTGCTGCGGGGACAGATGGGGCCAACGTCCTGACTTTC. This sequence encodes CATSAAGTDGANVLTF.

This clonotype was counted a few times. This chain links TRBV7-9 with TRBJ2-5; D remains unclear. Germline V lookup: CDR1 SEHNR, CDR2 FQNEAQ (reference sequence). V was pared by 4 bases and J by 0 bases, with 12 bases between. The CDR3 loop spans 15 amino acids. The DNA for the CDR3 is TGTGCCAGCAGCTCATCTCACCTGTACCAAGAGACCCAGTACTTC. Protein product: CASSSSHLYQETQYF.

The gene calls are TRBV4-3 and TRBJ2-6, with D unclear. The germline V gene encodes CDR1 LGHNA and CDR2 YSLEER. V lost 0 bases and J 7 bases, leaving 10 bases between the germline ends. The CDR3 sequence is 15 residues long. CDR3 nucleotide sequence: TGCGCCAGCAGCCAAGAATTACGGTCTGCCAACGTCCTGACTTTC. It is translated as CASSQELRSANVLTF.

In its sample, this clonotype was seen once. The chain uses TRBV20-1 and TRBJ2-5; 14 bases agree with TRBD2. The CDR3 has 12 amino acids. Germline V lookup: CDR1 DFQATT, CDR2 SNEGSKA (reference sequence). Trimming at V came to 7 bases and at J to 6 bases, leaving 1 base not matched to a gene. CDR3 DNA: TGCAGTGGACTAGCGGGGGGGCAGACCCAGTACTTC. It yields the protein CSGLAGGQTQYF.